This entry features one T cell receptor (beta chain) sequence. Its antigen is not known. The study reverse transcribed the entire isolated RNA, so it sequenced expressed TCRB transcripts. Sequenced by immunoSEQ multiplex PCR; TCRdb stores in-frame clones only, minus some. The profile covers about 930,000 clones, with roughly a sixth appearing a single time and around 0.02% taken by the ten largest. This sample was included in a study of beta chain features in type 1 diabetes. Overall study findings and caveats: Naive, central memory and Treg TCRB repertoires appeared more alike in patients than in healthy donors. For Type 1 diabetes patients, all four CD4+ subsets carried TCRB CDR3s that were moderately but significantly shorter. Cells expressing TCR highly could be over-represented by cDNA sequencing.

CDR1 is SGHAT and CDR2 is FQNNGV in the germline V gene. Trimming removed 5 bases from V and 6 bases from J; junction bases left unmatched: 13. This CDR3 region has 16 residues. The V call is TRBV11-2, the J call TRBJ2-1; 7 nucleotides agree with TRBD2. The source of this sequence is a young woman in good health. The source material was naive CD4+ T cells from blood. This CDR3 reads CASSARTSGYSNEQFF. The CDR3 coding sequence is TGTGCCAGCAGCGCGCGGACTAGTGGTTATTCCAATGAGCAGTTCTTC.